One and the same sample provided the 21 T cell receptor beta chains below, sequenced in a study of blood T cell repertoires in COVID-19. Sequencing was performed with immunoSEQ multiplex PCR; in TCRdb, only in-frame clones are kept and a portion is missing. The data contain roughly 240,000 clones, more than 70% of them singletons. Sequencing input: peripheral blood. The source is an elderly woman with COVID-19, enrolled during active disease.

The chain couples TRBV7-2 to TRBJ2-1; 10 bases fit TRBD2. CDR3 length: 15 amino acids. The J segment lost 9 bases and the V segment lost 4 bases, leaving 9 bases of the junction unmatched. Germline lookup yields CDR1 SGHTA and CDR2 FQGNSA. The CDR3 DNA is TGTGCCAGCAGCTCAAGCGGGGGGGCCTTTACTGAGCAGTTCTTC. It is translated as CASSSSGGAFTEQFF.

The chain employs TRBV9 and TRBJ1-6, with 8 bases that match TRBD1. V gave up 3 bases and J gave up 8 bases; unmatched junction bases: 13. Germline values: CDR1 SGDLS, CDR2 YYNGEE. This CDR3 is 17 amino acids long. In nucleotides, the CDR3 is TGTGCCAGCAGCGCCCTTTCTCGGACAGGGTGGGATTCACCCCTCCACTTT. Translation: CASSALSRTGWDSPLHF.

The gene calls are TRBV7-6 and TRBJ2-1; 8 bases are a match to TRBD2. This CDR3 has 15 amino acids. The germline V gene encodes CDR1 SGHVS and CDR2 FNYEAQ. The V and J ends lost 8 bases and 4 bases, in that order; junction bases with no gene match: 10. The CDR3 nucleotides are TGTGCCAGCGGTCGACGGGGGGGGACTTACAATGAGCAGTTCTTC. Protein: CASGRRGGTYNEQFF. The full variable domain, in which reference TRBV7-6 and TRBJ2-1 provide the parts outside the CDR3, is GAGVSQSPRYKVTKRGQDVALRCDPISGHVSLYWYRQALGQGPEFLTYFNYEAQQDKSGLPNDRFSAERPEGSISTLTIQRTEQRDSAMYRCASGRRGGTYNEQFFGPGTRLTVL.

V is TRBV14 and J is TRBJ2-1, with 7 bases aligning to TRBD2. Germline assignment: CDR1 SGHDN and CDR2 FVKESK. The CDR3 sequence is 16 residues long. V lost 0 bases to trimming and J lost 4 bases; unmatched junction nucleotides: 6. CDR3 sequence: CASSQDPGGSYNEQFF. The CDR3 DNA sequence: TGTGCCAGCAGCCAAGACCCCGGGGGGAGTTACAATGAGCAGTTCTTC. The full variable domain, its missing parts supplied by reference TRBV14 and TRBJ2-1, is EAGVTQFPSHSVIEKGQTVTLRCDPISGHDNLYWYRRVMGKEIKFLLHFVKESKQDESGMPNNRFLAERTGGTYSTLKVQPAELEDSGVYFCASSQDPGGSYNEQFFGPGTRLTVL.

The chain couples TRBV10-3 to TRBJ1-4, with TRBD1 matching 10 bases. Germline V gene data show CDR1 as ENHRY and CDR2 as SYGVKD. V lost 6 bases, J lost 8 bases, and 6 bases stayed unmatched. The CDR3 covers 14 residues. The DNA of the CDR3 is TGTGCCATCAGGGCCGGGACAGGGGAGGAAAAACTGTTTTTT. It yields the protein CAIRAGTGEEKLFF.

V is TRBV19 and J is TRBJ1-2, with unresolved D. Germline CDR1 and CDR2: LNHDA and SQIVND (reference sequence). The CDR3 runs 16 residues. Trimming removed 5 bases from V and 5 bases from J, with 21 bases in between. The CDR3 bases are TGTGCCAGTAGTCCAAACTCGGACCTAGGAGGTTATGGCTACACCTTC. Amino acids: CASSPNSDLGGYGYTF.

The chain is built from TRBV7-2 and TRBJ2-2, with 9 nucleotides matching TRBD2. Germline CDR1 reads SGHTA; CDR2 reads FQGNSA. This CDR3 comprises 17 residues. With V trimmed by 1 base and J by 6 bases, 9 bases remained unmatched. In nucleotides, the CDR3 is TGTGCCAGCAGCTTAGGTGCTCTAGCGGGGCGGTCCGGGGAGCTGTTTTTT. Translation gives CASSLGALAGRSGELFF.

V and J are TRBV28 and TRBJ2-5; TRBD2 matches 8 bases. Germline-derived CDR1 and CDR2 are MDHEN and SYDVKM. Unmatched junction bases numbered 6, after V lost 0 bases and J lost 3 bases. There are 16 residues in the CDR3. The CDR3 nucleotides are TGTGCCAGCAGTTTATGGGGGCGGGGGGCGAAAGAGACCCAGTACTTC. Protein: CASSLWGRGAKETQYF.

The J gene is TRBJ1-1, the V gene TRBV5-5; D not certain. The CDR3 has 14 amino acids. In germline, CDR1 is SGHKS, CDR2 YYEKEE (reference sequence). The V end was cut by 2 bases, the J end by 7 bases, with 15 bases between. CDR3 residues: CASSLSPIPNEAFF. Here the CDR3 DNA reads TGTGCCAGCAGCTTAAGTCCGATCCCTAATGAAGCTTTCTTT.

This clone has only one observation. CDR3 sequence (DNA): TGTGCCAGCAGCTCTTCCTCAGGGACCCAGTACTTC. It encodes CASSSSSGTQYF. This rearrangement joins TRBV5-4 to TRBJ2-5; D remains ambiguous. The germline gives CDR1 SGHNT, CDR2 YYREEE (reference sequence). The V and J ends lost 3 bases and 7 bases respectively, with 10 bases between them. CDR3 length: 12 residues.

The V and J genes are TRBV3-1 (or the pseudogene TRBV3-2) and TRBJ1-1; no firm D call. With 2 bases removed from V and 7 bases from J, the gap between germline ends came to 8 bases. The CDR3 has 12 residues. Germline values: CDR1 LGHDT, CDR2 YNNKEL (reference sequence). CDR3 bases: TGTGCCAGCAGCCAAAACAGTCTTGAAGCTTTCTTT. Its protein is CASSQNSLEAFF.

In this sample, this clone turned up a few times. J is TRBJ1-2 and V is TRBV28; D might be TRBD1 (5 bases). With 5 bases removed from V and 7 bases from J, the gap between germline ends came to 17 bases. The germline V gene has CDR1 MDHEN and CDR2 SYDVKM. The CDR3 is made up of 14 amino acids. Here the CDR3 DNA reads TGTGCCAGCAGTGCAATCCAGGGTAGGGGTGGCTACACCTTC. Translation: CASSAIQGRGGYTF.

This chain connects TRBV7-6 to TRBJ2-5, with D unresolved. Trimming removed 1 base at V and 2 bases at J, with 11 bases between. From germline, CDR1 is SGHVS and CDR2 FNYEAQ. The length of the CDR3 is 15 residues. The CDR3 spells CASSLGHGIQETQYF. CDR3 DNA sequence: TGTGCCAGCAGCTTAGGACACGGTATACAAGAGACCCAGTACTTC.

This clone was seen a handful of times. The chain is built from TRBV5-1 and TRBJ1-2; D ambiguous. Germline lookup yields CDR1 SGHRS and CDR2 YFSETQ. Trimming stripped 0 bases from V and 10 bases from J, with 13 bases between. The CDR3 is made up of 13 amino acids. CDR3 amino acids: CASSLGGPLPYTF. The CDR3 DNA follows: TGCGCCAGCAGCTTGGGAGGCCCTTTGCCCTACACCTTC. Looking up the rest from reference TRBV5-1 and TRBJ1-2 gives the full variable domain: KAGVTQTPRYLIKTRGQQVTLSCSPISGHRSVSWYQQTPGQGLQFLFEYFSETQRNKGNFPGRFSGRQFSNSRSEMNVSTLELGDSALYLCASSLGGPLPYTFGSGTRLTVV.

This chain uses TRBV7-9 with TRBJ2-3, with a weak D call TRBD2 (6 bases). From germline, CDR1 is SEHNR and CDR2 FQNEAQ (reference sequence). V shed 3 bases and J shed 6 bases, with 16 bases lying between them. The CDR3 covers 15 residues. DNA for the CDR3: TGTGCCAGCAGCTTTAGAGGAATGGCGGGGGATACGCAGTATTTT. Amino acid sequence: CASSFRGMAGDTQYF. The variable domain in full, completed from reference TRBV7-9 and TRBJ2-3, reads DTGVSQNPRHKITKRGQNVTFRCDPISEHNRLYWYRQTLGQGPEFLTYFQNEAQLEKSRLLSDRFSAERPKGSFSTLEIQRTEQGDSAMYLCASSFRGMAGDTQYFGPGTRLTVL.

The chain uses TRBV19 and TRBJ1-5; 11 bases match TRBD1. The CDR3 consists of 15 residues. Per germline, CDR1 LNHDA and CDR2 SQIVND (reference sequence). The junction had 6 bases not matched to a gene; V was cut back by 10 bases and J by 1 base. CDR3 coding DNA: TGTGCCACAAGGGACAGGGGGTTAAGCAATCAGCCCCAGCATTTT. It codes for CATRDRGLSNQPQHF.

This chain connects TRBV28 to TRBJ1-2; 7 bases are a match to TRBD1. Per germline, CDR1 MDHEN and CDR2 SYDVKM. The CDR3 contains 14 residues. The V segment lost 6 bases and the J segment 5 bases; nucleotides outside the gene matches: 9. In DNA form, the CDR3 reads TGTGCCAGCAGGCCCAGGGGGTTCGGGTATGGCTACACCTTC. It encodes CASRPRGFGYGYTF.

This chain uses TRBV3-1 (or the pseudogene TRBV3-2) with TRBJ1-2, with D possibly matching TRBD1 (5 bases). Germline V lookup: CDR1 LGHDT, CDR2 YNNKEL (reference sequence). Trimming cost V 2 bases and J 8 bases, with 21 bases left between them. The length of the CDR3 is 16 residues. The CDR3 region has the DNA TGTGCCAGCAGCCAAAGAAGCCCCAGAGGCAGGGCCGGCTACACCTTC. It translates to CASSQRSPRGRAGYTF.

The CDR3 loop is CASSQVGREQFF. CDR3 nucleotides: TGTGCCAGCAGCCAAGTGGGGCGTGAGCAGTTCTTC. This sequence joins TRBV3-1 (or the pseudogene TRBV3-2) and TRBJ2-1, with TRBD1 as a possible D gene (5 bases). Germline V CDR1 and CDR2: LGHDT, YNNKEL (reference sequence). This CDR3 is built from 12 residues. Trimming shortened V by 1 base and J by 9 bases, and 7 bases separated the two germline ends.

The chain carries TRBV6-2 or TRBV6-3 and TRBJ1-5, with TRBD1 matching over 10 bases. V gave up 2 bases and J gave up 9 bases; unmatched junction bases: 10. In germline, CDR1 is MNHEY, CDR2 SVGEGT. The CDR3 runs 16 residues. The CDR3 region is CASSYGSPGQGRPQHF. The DNA of the CDR3 is TGTGCCAGCAGTTACGGGTCCCCGGGACAGGGGAGGCCCCAGCATTTT.

The chain recombines TRBV10-3 with TRBJ2-3, with 12 bases fitting TRBD1. The CDR3 has 18 residues. With 1 base clipped from V and 3 bases from J, the junction kept 8 bases outside the gene matches. Germline lookup yields CDR1 ENHRY and CDR2 SYGVKD. CDR3 loop: CAISEFRDRGHSTDTQYF. CDR3 sequence (DNA): TGTGCCATCAGTGAGTTCCGGGACAGGGGGCATTCTACAGATACGCAGTATTTT.